This entry concerns a single TCR beta chain. Its specificity is not known. This entry comes from a study of cytomegalovirus exposure and HLA in healthy donors. Regarding the study as a whole: Analyzed later, most CMV-associated TCR beta chains appeared HLA-restricted. CMV serostatus stood as the only immune exposure information on hand.

13 Jbeta primers and 60 Vbeta primers were used for the PCR. Profiling relied on immunoSEQ multiplex PCR, and the TCRdb table lists in-frame clones only, not all of them. The sample records some 180,000 clones, 80% being singletons. Per germline, CDR1 SGHNT and CDR2 YYREEE (reference sequence). This CDR3 region has 14 residues. Trimming removed 4 bases at V and 3 bases at J, with 11 bases between. V and J are TRBV5-4 and TRBJ1-5; maybe TRBD1 (5 bases). This receptor was identified in a woman in her twenties or thirties in good health and CMV-seronegative. Material for sequencing was PBMCs. This CDR3 is CASSAGLYNQPQHF. The CDR3 bases are TGTGCCAGCAGCGCGGGACTTTACAATCAGCCCCAGCATTTT.